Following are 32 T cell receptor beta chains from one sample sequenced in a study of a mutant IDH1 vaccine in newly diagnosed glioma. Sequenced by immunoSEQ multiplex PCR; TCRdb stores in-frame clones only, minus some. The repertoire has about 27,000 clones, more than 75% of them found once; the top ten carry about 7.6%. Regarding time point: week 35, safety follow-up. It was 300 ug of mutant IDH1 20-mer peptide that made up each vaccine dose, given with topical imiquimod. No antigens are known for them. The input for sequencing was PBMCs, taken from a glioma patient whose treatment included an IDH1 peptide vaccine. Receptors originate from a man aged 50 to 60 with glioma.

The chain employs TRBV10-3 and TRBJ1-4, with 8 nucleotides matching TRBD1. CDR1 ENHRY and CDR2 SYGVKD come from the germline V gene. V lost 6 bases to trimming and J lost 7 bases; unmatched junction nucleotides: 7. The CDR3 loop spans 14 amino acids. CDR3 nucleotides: TGTGCCATCAGCCCGGGACAGGCAGGTGAAAAACTGTTTTTT. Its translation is CAISPGQAGEKLFF.

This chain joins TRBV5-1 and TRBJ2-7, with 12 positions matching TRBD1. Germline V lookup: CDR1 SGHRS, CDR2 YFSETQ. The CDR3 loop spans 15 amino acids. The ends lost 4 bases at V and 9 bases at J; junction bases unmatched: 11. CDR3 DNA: TGCGCCAGCAGCCTGGCGGGGACAGGGGGCGAGGTGCAGTACTTC. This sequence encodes CASSLAGTGGEVQYF.

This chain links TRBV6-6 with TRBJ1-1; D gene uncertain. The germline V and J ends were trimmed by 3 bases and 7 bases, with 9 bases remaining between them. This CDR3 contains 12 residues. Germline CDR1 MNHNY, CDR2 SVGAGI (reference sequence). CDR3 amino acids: CASSYRTVEAFF. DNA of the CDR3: TGTGCCAGCAGTTATCGGACGGTTGAAGCTTTCTTT.

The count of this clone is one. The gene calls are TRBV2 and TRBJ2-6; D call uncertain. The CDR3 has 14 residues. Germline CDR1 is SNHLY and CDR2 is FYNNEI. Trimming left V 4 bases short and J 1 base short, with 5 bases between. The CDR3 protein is CASSALSGANVLTF. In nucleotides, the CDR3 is TGTGCCAGCAGTGCCCTGTCTGGGGCCAACGTCCTGACTTTC.

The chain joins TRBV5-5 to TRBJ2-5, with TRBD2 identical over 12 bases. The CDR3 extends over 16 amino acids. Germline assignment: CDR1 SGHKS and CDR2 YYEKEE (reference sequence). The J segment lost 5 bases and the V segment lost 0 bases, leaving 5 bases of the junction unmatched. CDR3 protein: CASSLELAGGRETQYF. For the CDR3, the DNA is TGTGCCAGCAGCTTGGAACTAGCGGGAGGCCGGGAGACCCAGTACTTC.

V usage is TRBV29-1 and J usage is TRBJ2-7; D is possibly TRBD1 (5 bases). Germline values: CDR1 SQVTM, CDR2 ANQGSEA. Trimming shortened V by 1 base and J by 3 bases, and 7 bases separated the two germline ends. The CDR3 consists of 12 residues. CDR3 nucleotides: TGCAGCGTTGAAGGGGGCCACTACGAGCAGTACTTC. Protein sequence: CSVEGGHYEQYF.

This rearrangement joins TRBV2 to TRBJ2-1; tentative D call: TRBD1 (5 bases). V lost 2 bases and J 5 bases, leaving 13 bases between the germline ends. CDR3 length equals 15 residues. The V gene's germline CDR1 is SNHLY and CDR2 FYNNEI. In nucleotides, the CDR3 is TGTGCCAGCAGTGAAAGGATGACAGCCGACAATGAGCAGTTCTTC. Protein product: CASSERMTADNEQFF.

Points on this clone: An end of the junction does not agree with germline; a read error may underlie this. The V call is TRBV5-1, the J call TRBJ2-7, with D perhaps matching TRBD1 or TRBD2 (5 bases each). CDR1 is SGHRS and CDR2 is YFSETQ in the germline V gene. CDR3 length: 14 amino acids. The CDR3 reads CASSFLDRDREQCF. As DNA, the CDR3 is TGCGCCAGCAGCTTTCTTGACCGGGACCGCGAGCAGTGCTTC. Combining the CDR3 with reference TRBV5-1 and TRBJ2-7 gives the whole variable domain KAGVTQTPRYLIKTRGQQVTLSCSPISGHRSVSWYQQTPGQGLQFLFEYFSETQRNKGNFPGRFSGRQFSNSRSEMNVSTLELGDSALYLCASSFLDRDREQCFGPGTRLTVT.

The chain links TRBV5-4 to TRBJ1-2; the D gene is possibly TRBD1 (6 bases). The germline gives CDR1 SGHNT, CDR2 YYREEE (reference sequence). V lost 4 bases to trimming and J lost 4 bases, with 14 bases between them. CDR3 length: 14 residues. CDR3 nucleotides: TGTGCCAGCAGCCCCAGGGGCCTCGCCTATGGCTACACCTTC. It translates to CASSPRGLAYGYTF.

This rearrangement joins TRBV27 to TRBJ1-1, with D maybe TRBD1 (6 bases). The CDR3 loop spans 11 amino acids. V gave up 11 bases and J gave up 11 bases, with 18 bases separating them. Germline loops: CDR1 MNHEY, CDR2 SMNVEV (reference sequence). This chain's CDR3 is CAAGGLVDAFF. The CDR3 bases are TGTGCCGCGGGGGGGCTGGTTGACGCTTTCTTT.

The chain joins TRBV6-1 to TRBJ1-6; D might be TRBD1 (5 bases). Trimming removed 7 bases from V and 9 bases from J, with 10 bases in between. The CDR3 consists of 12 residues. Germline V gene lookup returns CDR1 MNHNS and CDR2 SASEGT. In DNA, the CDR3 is TGTGCCAGCAACAGGTCAGGTTCACCCCTCCACTTT. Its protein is CASNRSGSPLHF.

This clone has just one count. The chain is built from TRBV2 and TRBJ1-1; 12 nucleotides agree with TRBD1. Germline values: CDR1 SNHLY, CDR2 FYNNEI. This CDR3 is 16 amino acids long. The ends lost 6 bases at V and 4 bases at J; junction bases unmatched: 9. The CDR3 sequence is CASRAGTGGLITEAFF. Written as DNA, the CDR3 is TGTGCCAGCAGGGCCGGGACAGGGGGCTTGATCACTGAAGCTTTCTTT.

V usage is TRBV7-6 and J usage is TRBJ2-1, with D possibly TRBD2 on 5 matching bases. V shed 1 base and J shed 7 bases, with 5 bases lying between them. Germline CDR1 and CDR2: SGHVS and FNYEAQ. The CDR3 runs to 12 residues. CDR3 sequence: CASSLGRNEQFF. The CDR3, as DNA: TGTGCCAGCAGCTTAGGGAGGAATGAGCAGTTCTTC. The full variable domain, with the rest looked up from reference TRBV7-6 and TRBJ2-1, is GAGVSQSPRYKVTKRGQDVALRCDPISGHVSLYWYRQALGQGPEFLTYFNYEAQQDKSGLPNDRFSAERPEGSISTLTIQRTEQRDSAMYRCASSLGRNEQFFGPGTRLTVL.

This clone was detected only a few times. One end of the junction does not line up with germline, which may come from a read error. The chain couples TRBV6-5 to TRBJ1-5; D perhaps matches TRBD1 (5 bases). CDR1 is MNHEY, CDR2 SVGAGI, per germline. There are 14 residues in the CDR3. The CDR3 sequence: CATSSGARNQPQHF. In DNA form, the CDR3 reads TGTGCCACCAGTTCTGGGGCTCGCAATCAGCCCCAGCATTTT.

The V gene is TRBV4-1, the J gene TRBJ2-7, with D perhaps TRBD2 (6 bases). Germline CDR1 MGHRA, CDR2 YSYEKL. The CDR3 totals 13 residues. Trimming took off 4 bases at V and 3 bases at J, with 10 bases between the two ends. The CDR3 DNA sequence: TGCGCCAGCAGCCTCGGGGGTCTCTACGAGCAGTACTTC. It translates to CASSLGGLYEQYF.

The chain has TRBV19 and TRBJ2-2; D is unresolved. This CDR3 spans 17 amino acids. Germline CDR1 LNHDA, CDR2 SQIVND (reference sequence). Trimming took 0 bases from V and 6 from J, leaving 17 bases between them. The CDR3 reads CASSIETEFWSSGELFF. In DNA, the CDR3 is TGTGCCAGTAGTATAGAAACAGAGTTCTGGAGTTCCGGGGAGCTGTTTTTT. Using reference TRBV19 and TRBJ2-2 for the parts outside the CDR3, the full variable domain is DGGITQSPKYLFRKEGQNVTLSCEQNLNHDAMYWYRQDPGQGLRLIYYSQIVNDFQKGDIAEGYSVSREKKESFPLTVTSAQKNPTAFYLCASSIETEFWSSGELFFGEGSRLTVL.

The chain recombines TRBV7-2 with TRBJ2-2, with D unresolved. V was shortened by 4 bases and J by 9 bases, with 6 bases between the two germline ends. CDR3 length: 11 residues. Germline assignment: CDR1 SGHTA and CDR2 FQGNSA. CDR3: CASSSSRELFF. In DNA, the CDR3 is TGTGCCAGCAGCTCATCTAGGGAGCTGTTTTTT.

The chain's CDR3 is CASSPRQGEHRGQFF. The CDR3 DNA reads TGTGCCAGCAGTCCGAGGCAGGGGGAACATAGAGGGCAGTTCTTC. V is TRBV6-5 and J is TRBJ2-1; 7 bases are shared with TRBD1. CDR3 length: 15 residues. Trimming at V came to 5 bases and at J to 12 bases, leaving 16 bases not matched to a gene. CDR1 MNHEY and CDR2 SVGAGI come from the germline V gene.

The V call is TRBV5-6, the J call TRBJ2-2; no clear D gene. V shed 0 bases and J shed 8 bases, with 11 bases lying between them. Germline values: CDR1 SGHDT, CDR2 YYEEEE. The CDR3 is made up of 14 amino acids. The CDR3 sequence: CASSLATSVGELFF. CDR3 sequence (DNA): TGTGCCAGCAGCTTGGCGACCTCGGTGGGGGAGCTGTTTTTT.

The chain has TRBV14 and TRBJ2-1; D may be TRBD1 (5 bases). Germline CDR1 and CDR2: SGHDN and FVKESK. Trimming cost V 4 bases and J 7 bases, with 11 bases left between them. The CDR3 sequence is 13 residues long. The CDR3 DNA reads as TGTGCCAGCAGCCTCATGGGGCTGAATGAGCAGTTCTTC. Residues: CASSLMGLNEQFF.

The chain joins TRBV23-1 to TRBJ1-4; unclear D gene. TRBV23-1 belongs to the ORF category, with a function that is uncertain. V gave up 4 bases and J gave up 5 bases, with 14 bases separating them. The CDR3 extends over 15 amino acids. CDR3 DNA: TGCGCCAGCAGTCTCGCTAATGGAGCCAATGAAAAACTGTTTTTT. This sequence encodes CASSLANGANEKLFF.

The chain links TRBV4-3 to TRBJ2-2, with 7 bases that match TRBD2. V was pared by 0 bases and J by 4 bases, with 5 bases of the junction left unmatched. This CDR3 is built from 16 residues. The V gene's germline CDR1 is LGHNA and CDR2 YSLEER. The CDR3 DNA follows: TGCGCCAGCAGCCAAGATTCGGGGGGTTTCACCGGGGAGCTGTTTTTT. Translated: CASSQDSGGFTGELFF.

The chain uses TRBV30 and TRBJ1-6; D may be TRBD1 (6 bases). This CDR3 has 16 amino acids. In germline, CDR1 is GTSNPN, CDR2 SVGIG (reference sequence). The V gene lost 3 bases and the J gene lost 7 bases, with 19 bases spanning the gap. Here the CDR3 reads CAWRTHDGGGNSPLHF. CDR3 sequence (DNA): TGTGCCTGGAGGACGCACGACGGGGGCGGAAATTCACCCCTCCACTTT.

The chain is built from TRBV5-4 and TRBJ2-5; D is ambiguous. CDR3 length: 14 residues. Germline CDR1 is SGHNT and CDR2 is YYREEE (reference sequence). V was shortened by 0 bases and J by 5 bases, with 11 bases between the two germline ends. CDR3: CASSLERAPETQYF. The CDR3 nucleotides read TGTGCCAGCAGCTTGGAGCGAGCCCCGGAGACCCAGTACTTC.

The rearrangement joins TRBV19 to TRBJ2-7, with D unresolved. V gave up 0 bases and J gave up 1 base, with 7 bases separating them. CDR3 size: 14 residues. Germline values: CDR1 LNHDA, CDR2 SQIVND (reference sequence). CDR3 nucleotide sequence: TGTGCCAGTAGTATAGATGGGTGGTCCTACGAGCAGTACTTC. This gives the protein CASSIDGWSYEQYF.

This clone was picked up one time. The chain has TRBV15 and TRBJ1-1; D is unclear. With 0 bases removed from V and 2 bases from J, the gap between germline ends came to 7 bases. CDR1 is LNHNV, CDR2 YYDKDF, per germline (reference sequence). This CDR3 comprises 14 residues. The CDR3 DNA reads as TGTGCCACCAGCAGAGAGGTTGAAAACACTGAAGCTTTCTTT. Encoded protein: CATSREVENTEAFF.

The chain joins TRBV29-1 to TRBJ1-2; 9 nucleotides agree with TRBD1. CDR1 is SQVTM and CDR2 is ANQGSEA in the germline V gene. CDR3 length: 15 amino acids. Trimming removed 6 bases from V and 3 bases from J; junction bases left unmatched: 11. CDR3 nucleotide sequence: TGCAGCGTCTCAAGACACCGGGACAGGGACTATGGCTACACCTTC. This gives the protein CSVSRHRDRDYGYTF. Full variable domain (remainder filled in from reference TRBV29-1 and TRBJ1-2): SAVISQKPSRDICQRGTSLTIQCQVDSQVTMMFWYRQQPGQSLTLIATANQGSEATYESGFVIDKFPISRPNLTFSTLTVSNMSPEDSSIYLCSVSRHRDRDYGYTFGSGTRLTVV.

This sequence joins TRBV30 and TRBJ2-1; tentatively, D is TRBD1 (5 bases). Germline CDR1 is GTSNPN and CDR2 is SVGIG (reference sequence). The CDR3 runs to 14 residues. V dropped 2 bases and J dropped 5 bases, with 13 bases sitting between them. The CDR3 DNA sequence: TGTGCCTGGAGTTTTCAGGGCCTCGACAATGAGCAGTTCTTC. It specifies CAWSFQGLDNEQFF.

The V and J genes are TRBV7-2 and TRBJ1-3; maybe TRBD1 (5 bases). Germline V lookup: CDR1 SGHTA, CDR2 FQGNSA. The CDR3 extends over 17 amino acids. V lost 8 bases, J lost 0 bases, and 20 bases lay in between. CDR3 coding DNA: TGTGCCAGCTCCCGAAAGGGGACCTATCTCTCTGGAAACACCATATATTTT. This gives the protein CASSRKGTYLSGNTIYF.

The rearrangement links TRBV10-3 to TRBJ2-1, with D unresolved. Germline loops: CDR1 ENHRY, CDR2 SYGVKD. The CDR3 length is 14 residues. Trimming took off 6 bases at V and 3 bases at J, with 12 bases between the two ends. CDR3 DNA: TGTGCCATCAGGTTCTCGGCGGTCTACAATGAGCAGTTCTTC. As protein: CAIRFSAVYNEQFF.

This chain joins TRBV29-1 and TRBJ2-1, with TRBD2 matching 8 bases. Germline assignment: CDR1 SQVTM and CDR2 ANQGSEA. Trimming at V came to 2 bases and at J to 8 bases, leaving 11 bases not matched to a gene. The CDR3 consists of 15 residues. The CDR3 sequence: CSVEKPGGRLDEQFF. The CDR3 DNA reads TGCAGCGTTGAAAAGCCGGGGGGGCGGTTGGATGAGCAGTTCTTC.

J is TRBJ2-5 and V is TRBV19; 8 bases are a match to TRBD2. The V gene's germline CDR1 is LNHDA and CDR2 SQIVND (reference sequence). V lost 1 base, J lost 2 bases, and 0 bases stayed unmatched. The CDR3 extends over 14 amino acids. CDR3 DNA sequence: TGTGCCAGTAGTATAGCGGGGGGGCAAGAGACCCAGTACTTC. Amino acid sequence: CASSIAGGQETQYF.